The present T cell receptor (beta chain) was sequenced within a study of human T cells and chemical hapten exposure. The CDR3 is 13 residues long. CDR1 and CDR2 (germline): SGHRS, YFSETQ. Unmatched junction bases numbered 5, after V lost 0 bases and J lost 10 bases. MiXCR, run by TCRdb on the RACE reads, gives a single entry per CDR3 protein. Of under 100,000 distinct CDR3 sequences in the sample, around 7.9% are singletons; the top ten hold just over 2.5%. The table lists this clonotype with a few counts. Time point indicated: pre-sensitization, week 0. The treatment is: therapeutic diphenylcyclopropenone sensitization with weekly scalp DPC.

The genes are TRBV5-1 and TRBJ2-3; 7 bases fit TRBD2. The TCR sequence derives from a man aged 35 to 55 with alopecia areata. Some clones in this sample may be carry-over from other donors' samples. The sample consisted of whole blood, taken in connection with sensitization to the hapten diphenylcyclopropenone (DPC). The CDR3 DNA sequence: TGCGCCAGCAGCTTGGTCGGCGGGAGAGCGCAGTATTTT. The encoded protein is CASSLVGGRAQYF.